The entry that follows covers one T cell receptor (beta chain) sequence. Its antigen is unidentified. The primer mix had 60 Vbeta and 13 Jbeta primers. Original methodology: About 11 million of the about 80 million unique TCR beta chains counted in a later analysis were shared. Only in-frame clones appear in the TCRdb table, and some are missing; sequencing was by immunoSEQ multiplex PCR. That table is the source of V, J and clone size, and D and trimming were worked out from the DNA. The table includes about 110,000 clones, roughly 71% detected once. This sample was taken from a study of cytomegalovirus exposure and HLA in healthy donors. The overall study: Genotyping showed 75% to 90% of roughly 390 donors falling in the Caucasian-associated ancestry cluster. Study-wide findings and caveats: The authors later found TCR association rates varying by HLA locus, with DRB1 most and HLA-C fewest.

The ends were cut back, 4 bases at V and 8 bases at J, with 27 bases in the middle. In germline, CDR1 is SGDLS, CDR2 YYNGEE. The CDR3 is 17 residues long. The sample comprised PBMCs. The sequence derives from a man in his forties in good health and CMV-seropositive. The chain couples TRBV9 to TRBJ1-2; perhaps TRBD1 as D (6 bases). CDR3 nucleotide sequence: TGTGCCAGCAGCCCAGGGGCAGACGACACCTTTCTATTAGGCTACACCTTC. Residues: CASSPGADDTFLLGYTF. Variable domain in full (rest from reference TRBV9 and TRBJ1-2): DSGVTQTPKHLITATGQRVTLRCSPRSGDLSVYWYQQSLDQGLQFLIQYYNGEERAKGNILERFSAQQFPDLHSELNLSSLELGDSALYFCASSPGADDTFLLGYTFGSGTRLTVV.